One T cell receptor (beta chain) is described in this entry. These data belong to a study of blood T cell repertoires in COVID-19. Across the whole study: Acute and convalescent COVID-19 specimens originated in the United States, Italy and Spain. Nucleic acid was either cDNA or gDNA, and it came from T cells, B-cell-depleted T cells, or PBMCs.

The study recruited people aged roughly 18 to 89 years across under 25 US areas. The V end lost 4 bases, the J end lost 0 bases, and 11 bases lay between the germline ends. CDR1 SGDLS and CDR2 YYNGEE come from the germline V gene. The CDR3 runs to 15 residues. In the study's own analysis: For nucleated cells, counts were estimated from reference gene primer amplification. Clones were read by immunoSEQ multiplex PCR, and TCRdb kept only the in-frame ones, dropping some. The V and J calls and clone size are taken from that table; D and trimming were inferred from the DNA. Here the sample spans hundreds of thousands of clones, over 80% being singletons.

Specimen: PBMCs or T cells enriched from blood (not recorded which). The chain carries TRBV9 and TRBJ1-3; D is ambiguous. This clonotype was obtained from a woman under 30 who had recovered from COVID-19. CDR3 residues: CASSLDILSGNTIYF. CDR3 nucleotide sequence: TGTGCCAGCAGCCTTGACATCCTCTCTGGAAACACCATATATTTT.